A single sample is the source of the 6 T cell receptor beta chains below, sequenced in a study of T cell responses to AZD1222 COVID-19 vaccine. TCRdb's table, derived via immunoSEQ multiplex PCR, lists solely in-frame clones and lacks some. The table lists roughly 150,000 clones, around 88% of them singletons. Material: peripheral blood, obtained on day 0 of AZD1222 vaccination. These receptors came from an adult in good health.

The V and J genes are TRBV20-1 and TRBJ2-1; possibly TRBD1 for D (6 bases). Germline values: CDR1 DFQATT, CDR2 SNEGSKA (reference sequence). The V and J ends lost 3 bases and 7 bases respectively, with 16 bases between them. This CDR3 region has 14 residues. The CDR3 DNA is TGCAGTGCTAGTCGGCAGGGGTTGGGGAATGAGCAGTTCTTC. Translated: CSASRQGLGNEQFF.

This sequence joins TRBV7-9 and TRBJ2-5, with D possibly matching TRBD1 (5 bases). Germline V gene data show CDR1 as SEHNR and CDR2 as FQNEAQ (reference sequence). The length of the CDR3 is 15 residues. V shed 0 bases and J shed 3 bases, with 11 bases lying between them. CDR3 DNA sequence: TGTGCCAGCAGCTTAGCGCAGGGTCGGGAAGAGACCCAGTACTTC. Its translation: CASSLAQGREETQYF.

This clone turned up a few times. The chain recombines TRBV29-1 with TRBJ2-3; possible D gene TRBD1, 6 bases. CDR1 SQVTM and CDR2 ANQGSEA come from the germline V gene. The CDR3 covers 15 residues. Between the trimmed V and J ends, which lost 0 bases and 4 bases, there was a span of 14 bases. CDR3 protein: CSVEEGAGRADTQYF. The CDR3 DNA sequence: TGCAGCGTTGAAGAGGGGGCAGGGAGAGCAGATACGCAGTATTTT.

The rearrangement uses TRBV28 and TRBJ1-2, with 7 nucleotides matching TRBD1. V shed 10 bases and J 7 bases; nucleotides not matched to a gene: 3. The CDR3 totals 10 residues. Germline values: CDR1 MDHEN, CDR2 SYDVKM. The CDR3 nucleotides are TGTGCCACTCAGGGGGGTGGCTACACCTTC. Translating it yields CATQGGGYTF.

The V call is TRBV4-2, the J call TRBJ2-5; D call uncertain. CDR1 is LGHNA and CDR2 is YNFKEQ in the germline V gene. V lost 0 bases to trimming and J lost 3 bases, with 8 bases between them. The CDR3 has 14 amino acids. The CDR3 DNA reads TGTGCCAGCAGCCAAGATTTAGGGAAAGAGACCCAGTACTTC. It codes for CASSQDLGKETQYF.

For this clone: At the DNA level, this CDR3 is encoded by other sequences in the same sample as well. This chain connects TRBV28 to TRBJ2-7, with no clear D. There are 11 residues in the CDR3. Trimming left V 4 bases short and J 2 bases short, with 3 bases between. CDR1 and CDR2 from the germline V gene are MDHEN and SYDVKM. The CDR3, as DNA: TGTGCCAGCAGTTCCACCTACGAGCAGTACTTC. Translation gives CASSSTYEQYF.